Presented here are 31 T cell receptor beta chains from one specimen sequenced in a study of PD-1 blockade in mismatch repair-deficient tumors. Method: immunoSEQ multiplex PCR; TCRdb's copy keeps in-frame clones and lacks some. The sample carries 50,000 to 75,000 clones, 88% recorded once. Material: peripheral blood, obtained 52 weeks after starting pembrolizumab. The origin of the receptors is an adult with mismatch repair-deficient cancer.

V gene TRBV2 combines with J gene TRBJ1-1, with 9 bases aligning to TRBD1. J lost 0 bases, V lost 6 bases, and 14 bases had no gene match. The CDR3 extends over 18 amino acids. Looked up from germline, CDR1 is SNHLY and CDR2 is FYNNEI. The chain's CDR3 is CASREGQGFYFMNTEAFF. In DNA form, the CDR3 reads TGTGCCAGCAGGGAGGGACAGGGATTCTATTTTATGAACACTGAAGCTTTCTTT.

The DNA of the CDR3 is TGTGCCAGTAGCTTGAGGACTAGCGGGAGGGGGGATACGCAGTATTTT. It specifies CASSLRTSGRGDTQYF. The chain has TRBV19 and TRBJ2-3; 15 bases fit TRBD2. With V trimmed by 6 bases and J by 6 bases, 7 bases remained unmatched. There are 16 residues in the CDR3. The germline CDR1 and CDR2 sequences are LNHDA and SQIVND (reference sequence).

V and J are TRBV7-6 and TRBJ2-5, with TRBD2 as a possible D gene (5 bases). This CDR3 comprises 15 residues. V was shortened by 5 bases and J by 1 base, with 14 bases between the two germline ends. CDR1 is SGHVS, CDR2 FNYEAQ, per germline. As DNA, the CDR3 is TGTGCCAGCAGCACCAGAGAGGGTACCCAAGAGACCCAGTACTTC. It encodes CASSTREGTQETQYF.

The J gene is TRBJ2-7, the V gene TRBV7-9; D is unclear. This CDR3 is built from 14 residues. The V gene's germline CDR1 is SEHNR and CDR2 FQNEAQ (reference sequence). V lost 2 bases to trimming and J lost 1 base, with 9 bases between them. CDR3 nucleotide sequence: TGTGCCAGCAGCTTATTGGTTAGGTCCTACGAGCAGTACTTC. It encodes CASSLLVRSYEQYF.

The gene calls are TRBV28 and TRBJ2-2; 7 bases line up with TRBD2. V was clipped by 2 bases and J by 2 bases; unmatched bases: 2. Per the germline V gene, CDR1 is MDHEN and CDR2 is SYDVKM. The CDR3 length is 15 residues. For the CDR3, the DNA is TGTGCCAGCAGTTTAGCTAGCGGAAACACCGGGGAGCTGTTTTTT. It is translated as CASSLASGNTGELFF.

This chain links TRBV5-1 with TRBJ2-7; 7 nucleotides agree with TRBD2. This CDR3 comprises 14 residues. Germline V gene lookup returns CDR1 SGHRS and CDR2 YFSETQ. Unmatched junction bases numbered 4, after V lost 0 bases and J lost 4 bases. CDR3: CASSLVASGYEQYF. The CDR3 coding sequence is TGCGCCAGCAGCTTGGTGGCTAGCGGATACGAGCAGTACTTC.

This clone appeared a few times. The rearrangement joins TRBV4-1 to TRBJ2-7, with D perhaps assigned TRBD1 or TRBD2 (7 bases each). The V end lost 3 bases, the J end lost 3 bases, and 15 bases lay between the germline ends. The CDR3 has 15 amino acids. Looked up from germline, CDR1 is MGHRA and CDR2 is YSYEKL. For the CDR3, the DNA is TGCGCCAGCAGCCAGAGCGGGACAGCCCTCTACGAGCAGTACTTC. Amino acids: CASSQSGTALYEQYF.

The chain couples TRBV19 to TRBJ2-1; 9 bases match TRBD2. The CDR3 sequence is 15 residues long. Germline values: CDR1 LNHDA, CDR2 SQIVND (reference sequence). The V gene end was trimmed by 3 bases and the J gene end by 4 bases; junction bases not matched to a gene: 4. CDR3 nucleotide sequence: TGTGCCAGTAGTATCGGCGGGAGGGGATACAATGAGCAGTTCTTC. It is translated as CASSIGGRGYNEQFF.

This chain joins TRBV30 and TRBJ2-1, with D maybe TRBD2 (5 bases). In germline, CDR1 is GTSNPN, CDR2 SVGIG (reference sequence). The CDR3 covers 13 residues. Deletions cut 3 bases from V and 4 bases from J, with 10 bases between. The CDR3 nucleotides read TGTGCCTGGAGCACTGGCGGGTACAATGAGCAGTTCTTC. Protein sequence: CAWSTGGYNEQFF.

This clone was seen once. The V gene is TRBV11-3, the J gene TRBJ1-1, with TRBD1 matching over 8 bases. V was pared by 5 bases and J by 1 base, with 9 bases of the junction left unmatched. Germline V gene lookup returns CDR1 SGHNT and CDR2 YENEEA. CDR3 length equals 16 residues. The CDR3, as DNA: TGTGCCAGCAGCAACGGACAGGGCCGAGCGAACACTGAAGCTTTCTTT. It codes for CASSNGQGRANTEAFF. The full variable domain, its missing parts supplied by reference TRBV11-3 and TRBJ1-1, is EAGVVQSPRYKIIEKKQPVAFWCNPISGHNTLYWYLQNLGQGPELLIRYENEEAVDDSQLPKDRFSAERLKGVDSTLKIQPAELGDSAVYLCASSNGQGRANTEAFFGQGTRLTVV.

The chain couples TRBV6-5 to TRBJ2-2, with D maybe TRBD1 (5 bases). CDR3 length equals 14 residues. Germline V gene sequence: CDR1 MNHEY, CDR2 SVGAGI. Deletions cut 0 bases from V and 8 bases from J, with 10 bases between. The CDR3 here is CASSYSGLTGELFF. CDR3 in DNA: TGTGCCAGCAGTTACTCGGGGCTAACAGGGGAGCTGTTTTTT.

The rearrangement joins TRBV4-3 to TRBJ2-6, with 10 bases matching TRBD1. CDR3 length equals 19 residues. Trimming at V came to 4 bases and at J to 1 base, leaving 10 bases not matched to a gene. CDR1 is LGHNA, CDR2 YSLEER, per germline. The CDR3 DNA follows: TGCGCCAGCAGCCGAACGACAGGGGGCTCACTTTCTGGGGCCAACGTCCTGACTTTC. Its protein is CASSRTTGGSLSGANVLTF.

The gene calls are TRBV7-9 and TRBJ1-4; 7 bases fit TRBD1. V was pared by 1 base and J by 5 bases, with 4 bases of the junction left unmatched. This CDR3 region has 15 residues. CDR1 SEHNR and CDR2 FQNEAQ come from the germline V gene (reference sequence). In DNA form, the CDR3 reads TGTGCCAGCAGCTTAGTGGGGACAGCAAATGAAAAACTGTTTTTT. As protein: CASSLVGTANEKLFF.

The gene calls are TRBV30 and TRBJ2-7; 7 bases match TRBD1. The trim removed 3 bases at V and 5 bases at J, leaving 10 bases unmatched. Germline values: CDR1 GTSNPN, CDR2 SVGIG (reference sequence). This CDR3 has 14 amino acids. Written as DNA, the CDR3 is TGTGCCTGGAGCTATAGGCAGGGGGACAACGAGCAGTACTTC. It encodes CAWSYRQGDNEQYF. Full variable domain (missing parts from reference TRBV30 and TRBJ2-7): SQTIHQWPATLVQPVGSPLSLECTVEGTSNPNLYWYRQAAGRGLQLLFYSVGIGQISSEVPQNLSASRPQDRQFILSSKKLLLSDSGFYLCAWSYRQGDNEQYFGPGTRLTVT.

This clone has a handful of counts. This chain joins TRBV11-1 and TRBJ1-4, with 7 bases fitting TRBD1. The CDR3 extends over 15 amino acids. J gave up 4 bases and V 3 bases, and 5 bases lay outside the gene matches. From germline, CDR1 is SGHAT and CDR2 FQDESV (reference sequence). CDR3 amino acids: CASSLTGQSNEKLFF. The DNA of the CDR3 is TGTGCCAGCAGCTTGACGGGACAGAGTAATGAAAAACTGTTTTTT.

The rearrangement links TRBV7-9 to TRBJ1-5; D not certain. Per the germline V gene, CDR1 is SEHNR and CDR2 is FQNEAQ (reference sequence). This CDR3 has 12 residues. Trimming cost V 6 bases and J 3 bases, with 6 bases left between them. The CDR3 coding sequence is TGTGCCAGCAGTTATCCCAATCAGCCCCAGCATTTT. Translating gives CASSYPNQPQHF.

The rearrangement links TRBV7-8 to TRBJ2-5; the D is unclear. The germline CDR1 and CDR2 sequences are SGHVS and FQNEAQ. This CDR3 is built from 12 residues. V was cut by 3 bases and J by 2 bases, with 4 bases left in between. The CDR3 loop reads CASSFLQETQYF. The CDR3 bases are TGTGCCAGCAGCTTTCTACAAGAGACCCAGTACTTC.

The V and J genes are TRBV7-9 and TRBJ1-2, with unresolved D. The CDR3 is 12 amino acids. Germline assignment: CDR1 SEHNR and CDR2 FQNEAQ (reference sequence). Trimming left V 0 bases short and J 4 bases short, with 3 bases between. CDR3 DNA sequence: TGTGCCAGCAGCTTAGCGACCTATGGCTACACCTTC. As protein: CASSLATYGYTF.

The CDR3 sequence is CASSSLGLAGAGRYEQYF. The CDR3 bases are TGCGCCAGCAGCTCTCTGGGACTAGCGGGAGCGGGGCGCTACGAGCAGTACTTC. The chain links TRBV5-1 to TRBJ2-7; TRBD2 matches 14 bases. Germline V CDR1 and CDR2: SGHRS, YFSETQ. V shed 3 bases and J 3 bases; nucleotides not matched to a gene: 11. The CDR3 contains 18 residues.

The chain employs TRBV2 and TRBJ2-7, with TRBD1 identical over 9 bases. The CDR3 consists of 17 residues. Germline V gives CDR1 SNHLY, CDR2 FYNNEI. Trimming cost V 8 bases and J 3 bases; bases outside gene matches: 17. In DNA, the CDR3 is TGTGCCAGCCGCGGAAAGGGGGACAGGGCATCCGGCTACGAGCAGTACTTC. Amino acids: CASRGKGDRASGYEQYF.

The chain uses TRBV11-3 and TRBJ1-2, with D perhaps matching TRBD1 (5 bases). This CDR3 region has 15 residues. The germline V gene encodes CDR1 SGHNT and CDR2 YENEEA. Between the trimmed V and J ends, which lost 3 bases and 4 bases, there was a span of 15 bases. CDR3 in DNA: TGTGCCAGCAGCTTGGGTCCCCAGGGACTCTATGGCTACACCTTC. The encoded protein is CASSLGPQGLYGYTF.

The V gene is TRBV4-3, the J gene TRBJ2-7, with TRBD1 as a possible D gene (5 bases). This CDR3 contains 15 residues. The germline CDR1 and CDR2 sequences are LGHNA and YSLEER. The V end lost 1 base, the J end lost 4 bases, and 14 bases lay between the germline ends. The DNA for the CDR3 is TGCGCCAGCAGCCAAGGAGATGGGGCGAGATACGAGCAGTACTTC. This translates into CASSQGDGARYEQYF.

This clone was found once. This chain uses TRBV6-6 with TRBJ2-5; possible D gene TRBD1, 5 bases. The CDR3 spans 15 residues. Germline-derived CDR1 and CDR2 are MNHNY and SVGAGI (reference sequence). V was pared by 5 bases and J by 5 bases, with 18 bases between. This CDR3 reads CASSLMGQRQETQYF. The DNA for the CDR3 is TGTGCCAGCAGTCTTATGGGGCAGAGGCAGGAGACCCAGTACTTC.

The CDR3 bases are TGTGCCAGCAGTTTACTAGCGGGAGGGGCCGGGGGCTACTACGAGCAGTACTTC. Encoded protein: CASSLLAGGAGGYYEQYF. The chain is built from TRBV2 and TRBJ2-7; 13 bases map to TRBD2. V shed 5 bases, J shed 3 bases, and the junction held 13 bases outside the gene matches. The CDR3 loop spans 18 amino acids. Per germline, CDR1 SNHLY and CDR2 FYNNEI.

The rearrangement links TRBV19 to TRBJ2-2, with D maybe TRBD1 (6 bases). V lost 1 base and J lost 8, with 11 bases in between. Per the germline V gene, CDR1 is LNHDA and CDR2 is SQIVND (reference sequence). This CDR3 is built from 14 residues. CDR3 bases: TGTGCCAGTAGTATAGGCACAGGGTCGGGGGAGCTGTTTTTT. This gives the protein CASSIGTGSGELFF.

This rearrangement joins TRBV27 to TRBJ2-7; tentatively, D is TRBD2 (6 bases). Trimming stripped 6 bases from V and 3 bases from J, with 15 bases between. The germline CDR1 and CDR2 sequences are MNHEY and SMNVEV (reference sequence). This CDR3 has 14 residues. The CDR3 region has the DNA TGTGCCAGCAGCGCGGGACCTAACCACTACGAGCAGTACTTC. It specifies CASSAGPNHYEQYF.

The chain links TRBV5-1 to TRBJ1-1, with D tentatively TRBD1 (6 bases). V gave up 3 bases and J gave up 0 bases, with 6 bases separating them. Germline V gives CDR1 SGHRS, CDR2 YFSETQ. This CDR3 spans 13 amino acids. In DNA, the CDR3 is TGCGCCAGCAGCTGGACAGTGAACACTGAAGCTTTCTTT. Translated: CASSWTVNTEAFF.

The rearrangement joins TRBV5-5 to TRBJ1-3; weak D call: TRBD1 (5 bases). The CDR3 runs 15 residues. With 4 bases removed from V and 7 bases from J, the gap between germline ends came to 18 bases. The V gene's germline CDR1 is SGHKS and CDR2 YYEKEE (reference sequence). CDR3 nucleotides: TGTGCCAGCAGCGTGGAACAGGATTTGTTCAACACCATATATTTT. Amino acid sequence: CASSVEQDLFNTIYF.

The J gene is TRBJ2-1, the V gene TRBV4-3; 11 positions match TRBD2. V dropped 5 bases and J dropped 4; count of bases not matched to a gene: 4. The CDR3 length is 15 residues. Germline values: CDR1 LGHNA, CDR2 YSLEER. The CDR3 here is CASSTLAGAYNEQFF. CDR3 nucleotide sequence: TGCGCCAGCAGCACACTAGCGGGAGCGTACAATGAGCAGTTCTTC.

V is TRBV4-3 and J is TRBJ2-5; a possible D gene is TRBD2 (5 bases). Germline V gene sequence: CDR1 LGHNA, CDR2 YSLEER. The CDR3 totals 14 residues. Trimming removed 4 bases from V and 4 bases from J, with 13 bases in between. The CDR3 DNA is TGCGCCAGCAGCCCGGTCATTGGGAGAGAGACCCAGTACTTC. Translated: CASSPVIGRETQYF.

The chain carries TRBV4-1 and TRBJ2-5; 11 positions match TRBD2. The CDR3 has 18 residues. The V gene end was trimmed by 1 base and the J gene end by 2 bases; junction bases not matched to a gene: 9. Germline-derived CDR1 and CDR2 are MGHRA and YSYEKL. The chain's CDR3 is CASSQATRGLAVQETQYF. The CDR3 DNA is TGCGCCAGCAGCCAAGCCACCCGGGGACTAGCGGTACAAGAGACCCAGTACTTC.